This T cell receptor (beta chain) was identified in a study of T cells in Graves' hyperthyroidism and ophthalmopathy. Study outcomes and limitations: Peripheral blood also featured most of the thyroid clonotypes expanded above 0.001.

Patients were excluded because of uncontrolled infection, other autoimmune disease, pregnancy or lactation. The authors took PBMCs from 7.5 to 10 ml fresh peripheral blood. Germline V gene lookup returns CDR1 LNHDA and CDR2 SQIVND (reference sequence). The CDR3 runs 16 residues. The V and J ends lost 1 base and 2 bases respectively, with 13 bases between them. There are many counts of this clonotype. Its antigen is currently unknown. Amplified TCR beta CDR3 regions came from RNA transcripts. A first-round RT-PCR of the TCR CDR3 used the HTBI primer set. TCRdb passed the multiplex PCR reads through MiXCR, listing each CDR3 protein once. The top ten clones hold 9.5% to 15% of a sample with around 60,000 distinct CDR3 sequences, roughly 52% of them seen once.

Sequenced sample: blood. The chain joins TRBV19 to TRBJ2-3; the D gene is possibly TRBD1 (6 bases). The receptor comes from a woman in her twenties or thirties with Graves' ophthalmopathy. The DNA for the CDR3 is TGTGCCAGTAGTATAGTGGGCAGGGGATTCACAGATACGCAGTATTTT. It is translated as CASSIVGRGFTDTQYF.